The clone carrying this TCR beta chain is a singleton in its sample. This sample includes further DNA sequences coding for the same CDR3. This entry comes from a study of shared clonotypes between healthy human individuals. The V gene's germline CDR1 is SGHNT and CDR2 YYREEE (reference sequence). The V and J ends lost 3 bases and 0 bases respectively, with 2 bases between them. This CDR3 region has 12 residues. Method: immunoSEQ multiplex PCR; TCRdb's copy keeps in-frame clones and lacks some. In the table there are about 490,000 clones, 79% of which are singletons. The receptor's source is a woman aged 35 to 49 in good health. Some clones in this sample may be carry-over from other donors' samples. Specimen: PBMCs. The chain uses TRBV5-4 and TRBJ2-3, with unresolved D. As DNA, the CDR3 is TGTGCCAGCAGCTCCAGCACAGATACGCAGTATTTT. It translates to CASSSSTDTQYF.